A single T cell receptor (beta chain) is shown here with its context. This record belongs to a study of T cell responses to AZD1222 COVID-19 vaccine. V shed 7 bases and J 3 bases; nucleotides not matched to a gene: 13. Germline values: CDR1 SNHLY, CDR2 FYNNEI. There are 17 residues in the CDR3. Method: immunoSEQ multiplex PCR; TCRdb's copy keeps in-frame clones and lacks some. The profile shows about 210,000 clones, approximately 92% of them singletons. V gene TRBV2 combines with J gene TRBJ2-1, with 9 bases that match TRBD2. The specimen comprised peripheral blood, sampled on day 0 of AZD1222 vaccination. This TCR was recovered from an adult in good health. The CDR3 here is CASIPGLGLANYNEQFF. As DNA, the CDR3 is TGTGCCAGCATCCCAGGCCTCGGACTAGCGAACTACAATGAGCAGTTCTTC. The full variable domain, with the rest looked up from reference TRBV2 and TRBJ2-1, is EPEVTQTPSHQVTQMGQEVILRCVPISNHLYFYWYRQILGQKVEFLVSFYNNEISEKSEIFDDQFSVERPDGSNFTLKIRSTKLEDSAMYFCASIPGLGLANYNEQFFGPGTRLTVL.